This TCR beta chain comes out of a study of T cells in localized non-small cell lung cancer. Clones were read by immunoSEQ multiplex PCR, and TCRdb kept only the in-frame ones, dropping some. Here the sample spans some 140,000 clones, roughly 90% being singletons. A remark on this clone: Its cognate antigen is unknown.

Whole-study results and caveats: Researchers found a median around 58 of the top 100 tumor clones in adjacent lung. As only one tumor region underwent sequencing, heterogeneity remains possible.

The clonotype comes from a female donor over 55 with stage I lung adenocarcinoma. The sample here was peripheral blood, taken before any cancer treatment.

The CDR3 DNA is TGTGCCAGTAGGGACCTCAGCTCTGGAAACACCATATATTTT. This codes for CASRDLSSGNTIYF. This chain connects TRBV27 to TRBJ1-3; D is possibly TRBD1 (5 bases). V was clipped by 9 bases and J by 0 bases, with 12 bases between them. This CDR3 has 14 residues. Germline CDR1 and CDR2: MNHEY and SMNVEV (reference sequence).